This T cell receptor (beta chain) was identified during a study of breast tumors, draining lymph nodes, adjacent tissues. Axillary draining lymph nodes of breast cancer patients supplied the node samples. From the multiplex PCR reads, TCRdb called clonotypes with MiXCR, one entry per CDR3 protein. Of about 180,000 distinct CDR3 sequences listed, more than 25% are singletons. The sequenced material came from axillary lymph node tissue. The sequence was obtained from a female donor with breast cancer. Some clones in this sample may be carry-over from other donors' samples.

The chain's CDR3 is CSADYTDTQYF. CDR3 DNA sequence: TGCAGTGCGGATTACACAGATACGCAGTATTTT. This chain connects TRBV20-1 to TRBJ2-3; D unclear. This CDR3 region has 11 residues. V was cut by 6 bases and J by 2 bases, with 6 bases left in between. CDR1 is DFQATT, CDR2 SNEGSKA, per germline (reference sequence).